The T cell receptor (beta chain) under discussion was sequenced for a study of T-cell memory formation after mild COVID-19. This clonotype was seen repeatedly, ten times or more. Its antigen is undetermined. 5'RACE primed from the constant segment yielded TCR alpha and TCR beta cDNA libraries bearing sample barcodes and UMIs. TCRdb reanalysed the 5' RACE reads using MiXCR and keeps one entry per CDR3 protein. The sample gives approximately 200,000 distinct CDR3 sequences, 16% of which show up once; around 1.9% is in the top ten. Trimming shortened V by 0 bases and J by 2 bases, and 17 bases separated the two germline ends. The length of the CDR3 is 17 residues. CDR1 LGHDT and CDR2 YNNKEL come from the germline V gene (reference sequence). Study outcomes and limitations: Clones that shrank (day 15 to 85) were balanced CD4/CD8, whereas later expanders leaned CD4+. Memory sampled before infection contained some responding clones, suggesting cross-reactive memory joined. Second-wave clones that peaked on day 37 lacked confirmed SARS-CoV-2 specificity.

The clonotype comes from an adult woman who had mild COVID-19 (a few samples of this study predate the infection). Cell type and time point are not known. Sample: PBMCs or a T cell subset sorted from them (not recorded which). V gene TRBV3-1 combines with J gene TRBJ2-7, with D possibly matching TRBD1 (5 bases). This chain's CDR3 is CASSQDLWGTGTYEQYF. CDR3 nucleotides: TGTGCCAGCAGCCAAGATTTGTGGGGCACCGGAACCTACGAGCAGTACTTC.